This T cell receptor beta chain was captured in a study of cytotoxic CD8 clonotypes in ibrutinib-treated CLL. Study background: After treatment lasting a median about twelve months, range 6 to 36, response samples were collected.

To note about this clone: Its antigen remains unidentified.

The V and J ends lost 8 bases and 2 bases respectively, with 9 bases between them. The germline V gene encodes CDR1 ENHRY and CDR2 SYGVKD. CDR3 length: 13 amino acids. Produced via immunoSEQ multiplex PCR; TCRdb's table is partial and in-frame only. The table records 250,000 or so clones, roughly 74% of them present only once. Overall study results and limits: Clonality increased at ibrutinib response and stayed stable in sustained remission. At progression, however, it fell back toward baseline.

The sequence was collected from a human donor with chronic lymphocytic leukemia. The chain uses TRBV10-3 and TRBJ2-2, with D perhaps TRBD1 (6 bases). Sequenced material: PBMCs, taken after 24 months of ibrutinib treatment. Here the CDR3 reads CAIRTVNTGELFF. In DNA form, the CDR3 reads TGTGCCATCCGGACAGTTAACACCGGGGAGCTGTTTTTT.